These T cell receptor beta chains were read from a single sample in a study of early stage breast cancer tumors. This table comes from immunoSEQ multiplex PCR, and its TCRdb copy is limited to in-frame clones, with some not included. The sample yields tens of thousands of clones, around 50% seen once. Sequencing used breast tumor tissue. Receptor source: a person aged 45-65 years with breast cancer. Both conserved end residues are part of each CDR3. D genes are given only for firm matches. Only some rows state a clone size, as once, few, many or a class for expanded clones.

j_call clone_size v_call d_call cdr3_nt cdr3_aa
TRBJ1-5 few TRBV30 - TGTGCCTGGAGGGGACTTAGCAATCAGCCCCAGCATTTT CAWRGLSNQPQHF
TRBJ2-7 few TRBV4-3 TRBD1 TGCGCCAGCAGCCGGCGGGGACAGGGGTTCGGCGAGCAGTACTTC CASSRRGQGFGEQYF
TRBJ2-2 - TRBV27 - TGTGCCAGCAGGGGCAGGGGGTCTAGCGTAAACACCGGGGAGCTGTTTTTT CASRGRGSSVNTGELFF
TRBJ1-1 few TRBV11-2 TRBD1 TGTGCCAGCAGCTCAGGTAACAGGGGAACAGAAGCTTTCTTT CASSSGNRGTEAFF
TRBJ1-1 medium-sized TRBV19 - TGTGCCAGTAGTATAGGATCGGGTTGGAGCACTGAAGCTTTCTTT CASSIGSGWSTEAFF
TRBJ1-5 - TRBV15 TRBD1 TGTGCCACCAGCCCCCAGCGGGACAGGGGCAGGCATTTT CATSPQRDRGRHF
TRBJ2-1 many TRBV2 TRBD2 TGTGCCAGCAGACGACTAGCGGGAACTGATGAGCAGTTCTTC CASRRLAGTDEQFF
TRBJ2-7 once TRBV27 TRBD1 TGTGCCAGCAGCTCATGGGGACAGGGGCCCTCCGAGCAGTACTTC CASSSWGQGPSEQYF
TRBJ2-5 - TRBV30 - TGTGCCTGGGGATGGGAGACCCAGTACTTC CAWGWETQYF
TRBJ1-5 few TRBV18 TRBD1 TGTGCCAGCTCACCCGGACAGGGGGGTCAGCCCCAGCATTTT CASSPGQGGQPQHF
TRBJ2-3 once TRBV7-3 - TGTGCCAGCAGCCTCCTAGCGCCCACAGATACGCAGTATTTT CASSLLAPTDTQYF
TRBJ2-1 - TRBV7-3 - TGTGCCAGCAGCTTGCTAGCAGGCGCTGAGCAGTTCTTC CASSLLAGAEQFF
TRBJ2-3 - TRBV7-8 TRBD2 TGTGCCAGCAGCTTAGTACTAGCGGGAGGGCCCCTCACAGATACGCAGTATTTT CASSLVLAGGPLTDTQYF
TRBJ2-5 - TRBV15 - TGTGCCACCAGCAGAGATTCCTCGGTTAGTATGGAGACCCAGTACTTC CATSRDSSVSMETQYF
TRBJ1-1 - TRBV19 TRBD1 TGTGCCAGTAAAGACAGGGACACTGAAGCTTTCTTT CASKDRDTEAFF
TRBJ2-7 few TRBV6-5 TRBD2 TGTGCCAGCAGATCCAGCGGGAGCCACGAGCAGTACTTC CASRSSGSHEQYF
TRBJ2-4 - TRBV7-2 TRBD1 TGTGCCAGCAGCTTCGGGACAGGGGCGACCAAAAACATTCAGTACTTC CASSFGTGATKNIQYF
TRBJ1-4 many TRBV19 - TGTGCCAGTAGTACGGGGGACCGTGAAAAACTGTTTTTT CASSTGDREKLFF
TRBJ1-2 - TRBV20-1 - TGCAGTGCTGGAGGGAGCCAAGGCTACACCTTC CSAGGSQGYTF
TRBJ2-3 once TRBV4-3 TRBD2 TGCGCCAGCAGCCAAGAATCGGGTTTAGCGGGAGTGGATACGCAGTATTTT CASSQESGLAGVDTQYF
TRBJ2-3 - TRBV9 TRBD2 TGTGCCAGCAGGGACCTTGGACTAGCCGGCACAGATACGCAGTATTTT CASRDLGLAGTDTQYF
TRBJ1-1 - TRBV6-1 - TGTGCCAGCAGTGATCTCGGGGAGTGGAACACTGAAGCTTTCTTT CASSDLGEWNTEAFF
TRBJ1-1 few TRBV29-1 TRBD1 TGCAGCGTTACCGGGGCGGACAGGGGTCCCCTTTTTTTT CSVTGADRGPLFF
TRBJ2-7 - TRBV7-2 - TGTGCCAGCAGCTGGGTAAGCGACAGAAATTACGAGCAGTACTTC CASSWVSDRNYEQYF
TRBJ2-3 - TRBV7-9 - TGTGCCAGCAGCTTATCCCAAGGAGATACGCAGTATTTT CASSLSQGDTQYF
TRBJ2-6 once TRBV19 TRBD1 TGTGCCAGTAGTAGGAGGACAGGCTCTGACGGGGCCAACGTCCTGACTTTC CASSRRTGSDGANVLTF
TRBJ2-3 - TRBV9 - TGTGCCAGCAGCGCGAGCGGACAGCCCAACGTCGATACGCAGTATTTT CASSASGQPNVDTQYF
TRBJ1-5 - TRBV19 - TGTGCCAGTACCTCGGGAGGAGGAGGACAGCCCCAGCATTTT CASTSGGGGQPQHF
TRBJ1-2 few TRBV6-6 - TGTGCCAGCAGTGACTATGGCTACACCTTC CASSDYGYTF
TRBJ2-4 - TRBV4-2 - TGTGCCAGCAGCCAAGAAACGATACTAGCCAAAAACATTCAGTACTTC CASSQETILAKNIQYF
TRBJ2-7 - TRBV30 TRBD1 TGTGCCTGGAGCCTTCCCGGGACAGGGAATCGTGAGCAGTACTTC CAWSLPGTGNREQYF
TRBJ2-1 - TRBV4-1 TRBD2 TGCGCCAGCAGCCCACTAGCGGGGAGCTCCTACAATGAGCAGTTCTTC CASSPLAGSSYNEQFF
TRBJ1-5 - TRBV5-5 - TGTGCCAGCAGCTTAGGAATAGTGGGAGAGAACCCGCATTTT CASSLGIVGENPHF
TRBJ2-7 - TRBV4-2 - TGTGCCAGCAGCCAGGCCGGGACTGAAAGCTACGAGCAGTACTTC CASSQAGTESYEQYF
TRBJ2-5 few TRBV6-5 - TGTGCCAGCAGGGGCCCGATAGAGACCCAGTACTTC CASRGPIETQYF
TRBJ2-7 - TRBV9 - TGTGCCAGCAGCAACAGTGAGCCTTCCTACGAGCAGTACTTC CASSNSEPSYEQYF
TRBJ2-5 few TRBV5-1 TRBD1 TGCGCCAGCAGCCCCGGACAGGGAAGGCCCTTGGGGGAGACCCAGTACTTC CASSPGQGRPLGETQYF
TRBJ2-7 - TRBV29-1 - TGCAGCGCCGCCTCCCCCCGGTTAAGCGAGCAGTACTTC CSAASPRLSEQYF
TRBJ2-7 - TRBV2 - TGTGCCTCTGGACTGAGTTACGAGCAGTACTTC CASGLSYEQYF
TRBJ1-1 - TRBV11-2 - TGTGCCAGCAGGATCAACATGGGCACTGAAGCTTTCTTT CASRINMGTEAFF
TRBJ2-5 - TRBV4-1 TRBD2 TGCGCCAGCAGCCAGAGTCGCGTCGCGGGGGGATCCGGGGAGACCCAGTACTTC CASSQSRVAGGSGETQYF